What follows are 26 T cell receptor beta chains derived from one specimen sequenced in a study of T cell repertoires in cytomegalovirus infection. TCRdb reanalysed the reads using MiXCR and keeps one entry per CDR3 protein. The table records 680,000 or so distinct CDR3 sequences, under 40% of them present only once. Sequenced sample: PBMCs. These receptors were obtained from a human donor in good health (CMV status not recorded). Some clones in this sample may be carry-over from other donors' samples.

This clonotype has just a few counts. The V and J genes are TRBV27 and TRBJ2-1; 7 nucleotides match TRBD1. V gave up 6 bases and J gave up 4 bases; unmatched junction bases: 6. The CDR3 extends over 14 amino acids. Germline CDR1 reads MNHEY; CDR2 reads SMNVEV (reference sequence). CDR3 residues: CASRSGTEYNEQFF. CDR3 DNA: TGTGCCAGCAGATCCGGGACAGAGTACAATGAGCAGTTCTTC.

The chain employs TRBV5-8 and TRBJ1-1; no firm D call. Germline loops: CDR1 SGHTS, CDR2 YDEGEE. Trimming cost V 4 bases and J 7 bases, with 11 bases left between them. CDR3 length: 12 amino acids. The CDR3 spells CASSLSWDEAFF. CDR3 DNA: TGTGCCAGCAGCCTGTCTTGGGATGAAGCTTTCTTT.

The chain recombines TRBV27 with TRBJ2-3, with TRBD1 as a possible D gene (6 bases). The germline V gene has CDR1 MNHEY and CDR2 SMNVEV (reference sequence). This CDR3 comprises 18 residues. Deletions cut 3 bases from V and 3 bases from J, with 22 bases between. The CDR3 DNA reads TGTGCCAGCAGTTTGAAGTGGAGCAGGGGCGCCGGGACAGATACGCAGTATTTT. It encodes CASSLKWSRGAGTDTQYF.

Remarks on this clonotype: The CDR3 ends on some other residue instead of the conserved phenylalanine or tryptophan, so this is likely a read error. The rearrangement links TRBV28 to TRBJ2-1; no reliable D call. CDR1 is MDHEN, CDR2 SYDVKM, per germline. Between the trimmed V and J ends, which lost 4 bases and 5 bases, there was a span of 12 bases. The CDR3 consists of 14 residues. CDR3 loop: CASSSMMPHNEQFC. CDR3 coding DNA: TGTGCCAGCAGTTCTATGATGCCCCACAATGAGCAGTTCTGC.

V gene TRBV5-1 combines with J gene TRBJ2-2; the D gene is possibly TRBD2 (6 bases). Trimming removed 0 bases at V and 5 bases at J, with 14 bases between. There are 16 residues in the CDR3. Looked up from germline, CDR1 is SGHRS and CDR2 is YFSETQ. In DNA form, the CDR3 reads TGCGCCAGCAGCTTGGTTACGGGAGCCCGTACCGGGGAGCTGTTTTTT. Its translation is CASSLVTGARTGELFF.

A note on this clonotype: This may come from a read error, since a much larger clone is one base off. The chain employs TRBV10-3 and TRBJ1-2, with a possible D match to TRBD1 (5 bases). The CDR3 contains 15 residues. CDR1 is ENHRY, CDR2 SYGVKD, per germline. With 5 bases removed from V and 3 bases from J, the gap between germline ends came to 16 bases. CDR3 nucleotide sequence: TGTGCCATCAGTAACCCTGGGGCAGGTTACTATGGCTACACCTTC. This encodes CAISNPGAGYYGYTF.

As concerns this clonotype: Mismatch with germline at one junction end may stem from a read error. The chain recombines TRBV6-8 with TRBJ2-7; 8 positions match TRBD1. Per germline, CDR1 MNHGY and CDR2 SAAAGT. The CDR3 is 13 residues long. CDR3 sequence (DNA): TGTGCCAGCACCCGGACAGGGTCCTCCGAGCAGTACTTC. Encoded protein: CASTRTGSSEQYF.

There are a few counts of this clonotype. The chain links TRBV6-1 to TRBJ2-1; TRBD2 aligns across 12 bases. The CDR3 has 17 residues. The V gene's germline CDR1 is MNHNS and CDR2 SASEGT. V was clipped by 0 bases and J by 6 bases; unmatched bases: 6. The CDR3 here is CASSEAIGLAGTNEQFF. The CDR3 DNA follows: TGTGCCAGCAGTGAAGCGATCGGACTAGCGGGAACCAATGAGCAGTTCTTC.

For this clonotype: This likely comes from a read error, as the CDR3 has no conserved phenylalanine or tryptophan at its end. The chain is built from TRBV28 and TRBJ2-1; D possibly corresponds to TRBD2 (6 bases). The CDR3 has 16 residues. Germline CDR1 MDHEN, CDR2 SYDVKM. The V gene lost 6 bases and the J gene lost 0 bases, with 15 bases spanning the gap. Here the CDR3 reads CASRAGTPSSYNEQFL. In DNA, the CDR3 is TGTGCCAGCAGGGCCGGGACTCCGAGCTCCTACAATGAGCAGTTCTTA.

A few counts support this clonotype. V gene TRBV28 combines with J gene TRBJ1-1; D is uncertain. In germline, CDR1 is MDHEN, CDR2 SYDVKM. The CDR3 has 16 amino acids. Between the trimmed V and J ends, which lost 8 bases and 4 bases, there was a span of 23 bases. Here the CDR3 DNA reads TGTGCCAGCGGCCCCGACTCCCTCAACGGGATCACTGAAGCTTTCTTT. Amino acids: CASGPDSLNGITEAFF.

This clonotype was found a few times. V is TRBV20-1 and J is TRBJ2-7; D might be TRBD1 (5 bases). This CDR3 region has 15 residues. Trimming took 0 bases from V and 7 from J, leaving 19 bases between them. CDR1 DFQATT and CDR2 SNEGSKA come from the germline V gene (reference sequence). DNA for the CDR3: TGCAGTGCTAGAGAAACCGGACAAGCGAACGTGGAGCAGTACTTC. The encoded protein is CSARETGQANVEQYF.

This clonotype appeared a few times. J is TRBJ1-5 and V is TRBV29-1, with 9 positions matching TRBD1. V dropped 7 bases and J dropped 6; count of bases not matched to a gene: 7. Germline CDR1 is SQVTM and CDR2 is ANQGSEA. This CDR3 is 13 amino acids long. This CDR3 is CSGRDRECQPQHF. In nucleotides, the CDR3 is TGCAGCGGCCGGGACAGGGAATGTCAGCCCCAGCATTTT.

The chain recombines TRBV7-2 with TRBJ1-1, with a possible D match to TRBD1 (6 bases). V was clipped by 1 base and J by 7 bases, with 13 bases between them. Germline V lookup: CDR1 SGHTA, CDR2 FQGNSA. The CDR3 runs to 14 residues. CDR3 protein: CASSLVWQGNEAFF. In nucleotides, the CDR3 is TGTGCCAGCAGCTTAGTTTGGCAGGGGAATGAAGCTTTCTTT.

The chain links TRBV6-5 to TRBJ1-3; TRBD1 aligns across 9 bases. Germline V CDR1 and CDR2: MNHEY, SVGAGI. V shed 5 bases and J 4 bases; nucleotides not matched to a gene: 3. The length of the CDR3 is 14 residues. The CDR3 protein is CASSAGTGGNTIYF. CDR3 bases: TGTGCCAGCAGTGCCGGGACAGGGGGAAACACCATATATTTT.

This clonotype came up once. V is TRBV12-3 or TRBV12-4 and J is TRBJ2-7; 7 positions match TRBD2. This CDR3 spans 15 amino acids. Trimming at V came to 6 bases and at J to 4 bases, leaving 12 bases not matched to a gene. CDR3 amino acids: CASRGGPGGPYEQYF. For the CDR3, the DNA is TGTGCCAGCAGGGGGGGACCGGGAGGCCCTTACGAGCAGTACTTC.

Details on this clonotype: Mismatch with germline at one junction end may stem from a read error. The chain is built from TRBV4-1 and TRBJ2-5; D ambiguous. The CDR3 consists of 14 residues. Per the germline V gene, CDR1 is MGHRA and CDR2 is YSYEKL. CDR3 nucleotides: TGCGCCAGCAGCCCATTACCCTACCAAGATACCCAGTACTTC. Encoded protein: CASSPLPYQDTQYF.

The chain uses TRBV28 and TRBJ2-3; a possible D gene is TRBD2 (5 bases). This CDR3 has 16 amino acids. Trimming took 5 bases from V and 3 from J, leaving 18 bases between them. From germline, CDR1 is MDHEN and CDR2 SYDVKM. Here the CDR3 DNA reads TGTGCCAGCAGTAGTAGAGGGTCCTCACGGACAGATACGCAGTATTTT. Protein: CASSSRGSSRTDTQYF.

This clonotype was seen more than once but under ten times. The chain has TRBV19 and TRBJ2-3; TRBD2 matches 11 bases. The CDR3 is made up of 19 amino acids. V trimming: 3 bases; J trimming: 0 bases; junction bases outside the gene matches: 11. The germline CDR1 and CDR2 sequences are LNHDA and SQIVND (reference sequence). For the CDR3, the DNA is TGTGCCAGTAGTATGGCTAGCGGGGGGCCGTTTTCTAGCACAGATACGCAGTATTTT. Protein: CASSMASGGPFSSTDTQYF.

This clonotype was counted many times. The genes are TRBV7-9 and TRBJ1-2; D might be TRBD1 (5 bases). Trimming pared 0 bases from V and 3 bases from J, leaving 11 bases between. The CDR3 runs to 15 residues. CDR1 is SEHNR, CDR2 FQNEAQ, per germline (reference sequence). CDR3 sequence (DNA): TGTGCCAGCAGCTTAGCAAAGGGGCGCGACTATGGCTACACCTTC. It is translated as CASSLAKGRDYGYTF.

CDR3 coding DNA: TGTGCCAGCAGCCAGGAAAACAGGGCTAATTCACCCCTCCACTTT. Protein sequence: CASSQENRANSPLHF. The V call is TRBV4-2, the J call TRBJ1-6; maybe TRBD1 (6 bases). CDR1 and CDR2 (germline): LGHNA, YNFKEQ. This CDR3 is 15 amino acids long. V was shortened by 3 bases and J by 6 bases, with 12 bases between the two germline ends.

This chain joins TRBV9 and TRBJ2-3; D is uncertain. The CDR3 runs 15 residues. The V and J ends lost 10 bases and 0 bases respectively, with 18 bases between them. The germline V gene encodes CDR1 SGDLS and CDR2 YYNGEE. CDR3: CAPKVGRGSTDTQYF. DNA for the CDR3: TGTGCCCCAAAGGTGGGTCGCGGTAGCACAGATACGCAGTATTTT.

This clonotype was recorded a few times. The rearrangement joins TRBV28 to TRBJ1-2, with TRBD1 matching over 8 bases. After removal of 6 bases from V and 0 bases from J, the junction contained 6 bases not matched to a gene. Germline V gene sequence: CDR1 MDHEN, CDR2 SYDVKM. This CDR3 region has 15 residues. CDR3 DNA: TGTGCCAGCAGGGAAACAGGGGGACCTAACTATGGCTACACCTTC. The encoded protein is CASRETGGPNYGYTF.

The chain joins TRBV7-2 to TRBJ2-7, with TRBD1 matching 8 bases. This CDR3 contains 15 residues. Germline V gene sequence: CDR1 SGHTA, CDR2 FQGNSA. The J segment lost 7 bases and the V segment lost 1 base, leaving 9 bases of the junction unmatched. Here the CDR3 reads CASSLEGQGALEQYF. Here the CDR3 DNA reads TGTGCCAGCAGCTTAGAAGGGCAGGGGGCGCTTGAGCAGTACTTC. Variable domain in full (rest from reference TRBV7-2 and TRBJ2-7): GAGVSQSPSNKVTEKGKDVELRCDPISGHTALYWYRQSLGQGLEFLIYFQGNSAPDKSGLPSDRFSAERTGGSVSTLTIQRTQQEDSAVYLCASSLEGQGALEQYFGPGTRLTVT.

This clonotype showed up just a few times. The chain is built from TRBV28 and TRBJ2-7; tentatively, D is TRBD2 (6 bases). The V gene lost 3 bases and the J gene lost 3 bases, with 18 bases spanning the gap. CDR1 is MDHEN, CDR2 SYDVKM, per germline. The length of the CDR3 is 16 residues. The CDR3 region has the DNA TGTGCCAGCAGTTTGGGCGGGTCCGGGGGATACTACGAGCAGTACTTC. It codes for CASSLGGSGGYYEQYF.

This clonotype was detected only a few times. The rearrangement uses TRBV28 and TRBJ2-7; 7 bases fit TRBD2. The CDR3 spans 15 residues. Germline V lookup: CDR1 MDHEN, CDR2 SYDVKM. With V trimmed by 5 bases and J by 5 bases, 12 bases remained unmatched. CDR3 region: CASSGWGGISHEQYF. DNA for the CDR3: TGTGCCAGCAGTGGATGGGGGGGAATTTCCCACGAGCAGTACTTC. Full variable domain (rest looked up from reference TRBV28 and TRBJ2-7): DVKVTQSSRYLVKRTGEKVFLECVQDMDHENMFWYRQDPGLGLRLIYFSYDVKMKEKGDIPEGYSVSREKKERFSLILESASTNQTSMYLCASSGWGGISHEQYFGPGTRLTVT.

The V gene is TRBV19, the J gene TRBJ1-1; D not resolved. CDR1 is LNHDA and CDR2 is SQIVND in the germline V gene (reference sequence). The CDR3 is made up of 15 amino acids. Trimming took 3 bases from V and 0 from J, leaving 11 bases between them. The CDR3: CASSMEGGMNTEAFF. CDR3 sequence (DNA): TGTGCCAGTAGTATGGAGGGCGGCATGAACACTGAAGCTTTCTTT.